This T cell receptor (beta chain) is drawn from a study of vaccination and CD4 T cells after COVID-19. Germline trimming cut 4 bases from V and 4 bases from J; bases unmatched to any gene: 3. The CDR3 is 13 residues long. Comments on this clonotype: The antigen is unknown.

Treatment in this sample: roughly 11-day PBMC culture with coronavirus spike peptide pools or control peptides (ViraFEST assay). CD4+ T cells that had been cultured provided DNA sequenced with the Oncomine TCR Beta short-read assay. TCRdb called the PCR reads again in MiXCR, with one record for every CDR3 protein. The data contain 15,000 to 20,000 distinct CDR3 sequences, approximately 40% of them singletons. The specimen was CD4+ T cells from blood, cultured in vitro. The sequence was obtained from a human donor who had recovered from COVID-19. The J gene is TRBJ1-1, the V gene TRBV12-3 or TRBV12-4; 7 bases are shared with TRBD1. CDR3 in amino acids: CASSSGGSTEAFF. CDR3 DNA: TGTGCCAGCAGTTCAGGGGGGAGCACTGAAGCTTTCTTT.